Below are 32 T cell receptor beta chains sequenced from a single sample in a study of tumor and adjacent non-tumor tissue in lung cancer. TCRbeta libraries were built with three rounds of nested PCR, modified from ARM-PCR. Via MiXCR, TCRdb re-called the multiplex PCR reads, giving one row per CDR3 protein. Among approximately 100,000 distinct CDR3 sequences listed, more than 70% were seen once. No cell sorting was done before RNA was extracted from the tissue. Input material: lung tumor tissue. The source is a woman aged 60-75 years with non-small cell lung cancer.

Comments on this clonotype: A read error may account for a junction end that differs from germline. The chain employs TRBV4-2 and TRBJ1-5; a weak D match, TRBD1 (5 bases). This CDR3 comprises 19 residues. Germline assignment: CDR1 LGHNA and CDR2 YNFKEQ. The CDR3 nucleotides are TGTGCCAGCAGCCAAGGCCGGGACCGACCACTTTATAGCGATCAGCCCCAGCATTTT. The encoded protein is CASSQGRDRPLYSDQPQHF.

CDR3 sequence (DNA): TGCAGTGCTAGGGGCGGGAGGGGTACAGATACGCAGTATTTT. It encodes CSARGGRGTDTQYF. The chain uses TRBV20-1 and TRBJ2-3; the match to TRBD2 covers 9 bases. CDR1 and CDR2 (germline): DFQATT, SNEGSKA (reference sequence). CDR3 length: 14 amino acids. With 3 bases clipped from V and 3 bases from J, the junction kept 4 bases outside the gene matches.

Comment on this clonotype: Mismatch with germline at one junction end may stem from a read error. Here the CDR3 reads CACSLAGTEAFF. For the CDR3, the DNA is TGTGCCTGCAGCTTAGCCGGGACTGAAGCTTTCTTT. V usage is TRBV11-3 and J usage is TRBJ1-1; D unresolved. This CDR3 has 12 amino acids. CDR1 is SGHNT, CDR2 YENEEA, per germline.

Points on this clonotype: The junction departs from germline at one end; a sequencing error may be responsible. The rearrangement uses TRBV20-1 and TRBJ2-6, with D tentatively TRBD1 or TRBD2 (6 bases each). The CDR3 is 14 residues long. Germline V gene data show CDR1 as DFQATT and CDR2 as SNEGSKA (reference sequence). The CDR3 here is CSAGTVRGANVLNF. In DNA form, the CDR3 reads TGCAGCGCTGGGACCGTTAGGGGGGCCAACGTCCTGAATTTC.

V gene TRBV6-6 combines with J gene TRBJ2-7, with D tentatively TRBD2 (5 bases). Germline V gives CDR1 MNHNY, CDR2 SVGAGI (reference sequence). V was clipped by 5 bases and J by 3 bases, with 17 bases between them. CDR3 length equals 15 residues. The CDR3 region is CASSHQAMGDYEQYF. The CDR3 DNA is TGTGCCAGCAGTCACCAGGCAATGGGAGACTACGAGCAGTACTTC.

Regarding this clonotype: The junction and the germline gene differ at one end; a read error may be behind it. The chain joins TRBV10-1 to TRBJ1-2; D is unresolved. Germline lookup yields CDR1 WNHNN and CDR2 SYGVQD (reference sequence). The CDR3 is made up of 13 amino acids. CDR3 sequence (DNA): TGCGCCAGCAATGAGCATCCCCGGGATGCTCTGTCCTTC. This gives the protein CASNEHPRDALSF.

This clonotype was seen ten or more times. In nucleotides, the CDR3 is TGCAGTGCTCTAGGGGCATCTAGCACAGATACGCAGTATTTT. It codes for CSALGASSTDTQYF. The chain is built from TRBV20-1 and TRBJ2-3; D is possibly TRBD1 (5 bases). V gave up 5 bases and J gave up 0 bases, with 12 bases separating them. CDR1 DFQATT and CDR2 SNEGSKA come from the germline V gene (reference sequence). CDR3 length: 14 residues.

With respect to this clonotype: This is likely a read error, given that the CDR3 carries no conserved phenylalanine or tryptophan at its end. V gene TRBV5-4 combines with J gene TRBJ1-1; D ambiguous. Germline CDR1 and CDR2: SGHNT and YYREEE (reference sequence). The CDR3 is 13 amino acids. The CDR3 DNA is TGTGCCAGCAGCTCCTCATTGAACACTGGAGCTTTCTCT. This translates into CASSSSLNTGAFS.

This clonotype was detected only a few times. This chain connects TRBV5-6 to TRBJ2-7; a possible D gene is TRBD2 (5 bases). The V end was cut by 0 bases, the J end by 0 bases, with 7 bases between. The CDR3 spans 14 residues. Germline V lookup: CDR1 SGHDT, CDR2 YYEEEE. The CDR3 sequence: CASSLAGSSYEQYF. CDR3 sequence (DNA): TGTGCCAGCAGCTTGGCGGGGAGCTCCTACGAGCAGTACTTC. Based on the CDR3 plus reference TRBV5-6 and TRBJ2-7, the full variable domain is DAGVTQSPTHLIKTRGQQVTLRCSPKSGHDTVSWYQQALGQGPQFIFQYYEEEERQRGNFPDRFSGHQFPNYSSELNVNALLLGDSALYLCASSLAGSSYEQYFGPGTRLTVT.

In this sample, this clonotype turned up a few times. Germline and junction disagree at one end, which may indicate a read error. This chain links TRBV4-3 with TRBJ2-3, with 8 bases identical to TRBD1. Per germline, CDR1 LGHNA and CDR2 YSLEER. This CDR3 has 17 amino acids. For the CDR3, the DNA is TGCGCCAGCAGCCAAGGCGGACAGGGCATAGTAACAGATAGGCAGTATTTT. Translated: CASSQGGQGIVTDRQYF.

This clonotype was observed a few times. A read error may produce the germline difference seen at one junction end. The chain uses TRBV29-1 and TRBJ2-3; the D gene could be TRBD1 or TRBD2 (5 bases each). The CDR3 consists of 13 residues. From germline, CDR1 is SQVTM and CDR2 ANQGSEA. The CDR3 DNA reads TGCAGCGTTGATGGTGGGACGAGAGATATGCAGTGTTTT. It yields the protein CSVDGGTRDMQCF.

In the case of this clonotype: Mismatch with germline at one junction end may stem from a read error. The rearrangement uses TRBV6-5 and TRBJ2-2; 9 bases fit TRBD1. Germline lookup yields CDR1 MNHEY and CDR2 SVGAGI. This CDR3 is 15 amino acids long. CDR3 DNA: TGTGTCAGCAGGGGGGACAGGGCAGGCATCGGGGAGCTGTTTTTT. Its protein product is CVSRGDRAGIGELFF.

The CDR3 spells CPSRPRSPAGAYEQYF. The CDR3 bases are TGTCCTAGCAGACCTCGTAGTCCAGCGGGAGCCTACGAGCAGTACTTC. V and J are TRBV6-5 and TRBJ2-7, with 8 nucleotides matching TRBD2. CDR1 is MNHEY, CDR2 SVGAGI, per germline. This CDR3 spans 16 amino acids.

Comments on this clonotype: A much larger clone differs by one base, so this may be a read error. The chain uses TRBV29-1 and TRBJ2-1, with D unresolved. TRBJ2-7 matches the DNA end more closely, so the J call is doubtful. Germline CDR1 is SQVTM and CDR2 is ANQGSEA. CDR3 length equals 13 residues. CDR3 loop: CSVTSSSYNEQYF. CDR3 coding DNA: TGCAGCGTCACTTCTTCCTCCTACAATGAGCAGTACTTC.

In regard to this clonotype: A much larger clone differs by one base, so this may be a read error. CDR3: CSIGSGGGNQPQHF. Here the CDR3 DNA reads TGCAGCATCGGTTCAGGGGGCGGCAATCAGCCCCAGCATTTT. V gene TRBV29-1 combines with J gene TRBJ1-5; TRBD1 matches at 8 bases. Germline loops: CDR1 SQVTM, CDR2 ANQGSEA. Trimming took 8 bases from V and 2 from J; bases not matched to a gene: 8. The CDR3 loop spans 14 amino acids.

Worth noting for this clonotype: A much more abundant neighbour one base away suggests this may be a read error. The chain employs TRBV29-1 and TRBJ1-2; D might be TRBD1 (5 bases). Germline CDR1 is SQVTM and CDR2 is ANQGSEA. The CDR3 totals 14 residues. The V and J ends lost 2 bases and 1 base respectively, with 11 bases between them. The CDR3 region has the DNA TGCAGCGTTGAAAGGGGATGGGGTAACTATGGCTACACCTTC. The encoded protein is CSVERGWGNYGYTF.

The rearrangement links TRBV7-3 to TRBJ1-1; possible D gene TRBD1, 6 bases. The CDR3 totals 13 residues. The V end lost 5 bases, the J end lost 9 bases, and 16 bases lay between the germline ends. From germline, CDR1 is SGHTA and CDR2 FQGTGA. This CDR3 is CASSIGAQGQAFF. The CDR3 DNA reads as TGTGCCAGCAGCATCGGCGCACAGGGCCAAGCTTTCTTT.

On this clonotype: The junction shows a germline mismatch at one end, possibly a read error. The CDR3 spells CANSQAVICPKNIQYF. Written as DNA, the CDR3 is TGCGCCAACAGCCAAGCCGTTATCTGCCCCAAAAACATTCAGTACTTC. The V gene is TRBV4-1, the J gene TRBJ2-4; unclear D gene. Germline CDR1 is MGHRA and CDR2 is YSYEKL. The length of the CDR3 is 16 residues.

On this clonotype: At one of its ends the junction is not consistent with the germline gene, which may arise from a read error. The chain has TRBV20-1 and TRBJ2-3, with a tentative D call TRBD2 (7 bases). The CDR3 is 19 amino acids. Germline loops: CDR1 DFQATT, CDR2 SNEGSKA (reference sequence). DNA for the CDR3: TGCAATGCTTTCTCGGTAGGGGGAGGGCCGAGTCAGAGAACAGATACGCAGTATTTT. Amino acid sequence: CNAFSVGGGPSQRTDTQYF.

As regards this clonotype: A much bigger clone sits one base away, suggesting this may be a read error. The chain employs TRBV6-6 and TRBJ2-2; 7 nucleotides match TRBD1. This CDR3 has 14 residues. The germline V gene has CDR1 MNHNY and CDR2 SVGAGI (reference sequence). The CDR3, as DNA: TGTGCCAACAGTTACGGGACAGCGACCGGGGAGCTGTTTTTT. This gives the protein CANSYGTATGELFF.

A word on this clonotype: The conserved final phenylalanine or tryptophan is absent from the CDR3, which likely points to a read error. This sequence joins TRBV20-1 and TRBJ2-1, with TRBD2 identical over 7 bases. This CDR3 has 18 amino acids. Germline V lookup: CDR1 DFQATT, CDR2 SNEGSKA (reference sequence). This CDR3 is CSARVAGPPLNSYNDQFY. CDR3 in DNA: TGCAGTGCTAGAGTAGCGGGTCCACCCCTTAACTCCTACAATGATCAGTTCTAC.

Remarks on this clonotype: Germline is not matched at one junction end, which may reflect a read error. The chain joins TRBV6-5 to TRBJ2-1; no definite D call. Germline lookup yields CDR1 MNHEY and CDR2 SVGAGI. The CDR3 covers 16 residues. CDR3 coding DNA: TGTGTCAGCAATTACTCTTTGCAATACTCCTACAATGAGCAGTTCTTC. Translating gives CVSNYSLQYSYNEQFF.

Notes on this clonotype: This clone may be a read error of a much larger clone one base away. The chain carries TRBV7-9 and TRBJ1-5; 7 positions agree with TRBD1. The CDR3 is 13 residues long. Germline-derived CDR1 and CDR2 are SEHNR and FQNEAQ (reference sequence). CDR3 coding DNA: TGTGCCAGCAGCCGGGACAGCAGTCAGCCCCAGCATTTT. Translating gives CASSRDSSQPQHF.

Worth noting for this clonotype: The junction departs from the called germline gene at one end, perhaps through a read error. CDR3 sequence: CSVRSNTGELFF. Here the CDR3 DNA reads TGCAGTGTTAGATCGAATACCGGGGAACTGTTTTTT. The genes are TRBV20-1 and TRBJ2-2, with D tentatively TRBD2 (5 bases). The CDR3 loop spans 12 amino acids. The V gene's germline CDR1 is DFQATT and CDR2 SNEGSKA (reference sequence).

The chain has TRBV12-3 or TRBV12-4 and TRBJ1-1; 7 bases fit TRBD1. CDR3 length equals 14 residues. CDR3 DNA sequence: TGTGCTAGTAGTTTAGGCAGGGGGACGATCGGGGCTTTCTTT. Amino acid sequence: CASSLGRGTIGAFF.

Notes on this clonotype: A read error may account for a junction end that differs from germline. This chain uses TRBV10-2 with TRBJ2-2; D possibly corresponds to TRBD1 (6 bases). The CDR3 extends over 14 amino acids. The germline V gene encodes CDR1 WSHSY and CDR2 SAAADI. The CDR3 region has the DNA TGTGCCAGCAGGGCAGGGGCGAACAACGGGGAGCTGTTTTTT. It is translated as CASRAGANNGELFF.

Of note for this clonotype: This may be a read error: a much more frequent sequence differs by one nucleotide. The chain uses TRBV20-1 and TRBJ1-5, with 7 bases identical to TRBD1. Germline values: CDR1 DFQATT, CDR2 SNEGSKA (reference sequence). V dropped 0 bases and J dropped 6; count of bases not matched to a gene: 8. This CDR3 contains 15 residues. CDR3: CSARENRGEGQPQHF. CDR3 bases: TGCAGTGCTAGAGAAAACAGGGGAGAGGGTCAGCCCCAGCATTTT.

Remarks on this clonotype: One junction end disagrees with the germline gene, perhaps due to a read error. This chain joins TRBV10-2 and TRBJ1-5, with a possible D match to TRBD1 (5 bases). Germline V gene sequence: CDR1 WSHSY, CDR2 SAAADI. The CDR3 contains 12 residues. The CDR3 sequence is CSSSVGRQPQHF. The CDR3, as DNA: TGCTCCAGCAGTGTGGGGCGACAGCCCCAGCATTTT.

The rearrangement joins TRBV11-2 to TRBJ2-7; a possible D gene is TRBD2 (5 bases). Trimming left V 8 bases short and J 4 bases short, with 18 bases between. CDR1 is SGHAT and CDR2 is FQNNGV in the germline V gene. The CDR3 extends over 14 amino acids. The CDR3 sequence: CASYWVRGGYEQYF. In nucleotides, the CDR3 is TGTGCCAGCTATTGGGTCCGCGGAGGATACGAGCAGTACTTC.

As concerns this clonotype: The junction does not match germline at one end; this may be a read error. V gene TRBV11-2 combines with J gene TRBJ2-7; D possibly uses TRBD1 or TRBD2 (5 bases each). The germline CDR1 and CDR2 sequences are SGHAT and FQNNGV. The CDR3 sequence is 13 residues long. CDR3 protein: CASWDRGGYEQYF. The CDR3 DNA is TGTGCCAGCTGGGACCGCGGAGGATACGAGCAGTATTTC.

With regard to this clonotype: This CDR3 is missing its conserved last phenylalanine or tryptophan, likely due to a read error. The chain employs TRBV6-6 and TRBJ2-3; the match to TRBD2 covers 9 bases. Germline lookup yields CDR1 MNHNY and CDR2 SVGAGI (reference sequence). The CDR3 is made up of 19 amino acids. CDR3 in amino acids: CAGSYPLKKLAGRTDTQYI. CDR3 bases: TGTGCCGGCAGTTACCCGCTAAAGAAGCTAGCGGGGCGCACAGATACGCAGTATATT.

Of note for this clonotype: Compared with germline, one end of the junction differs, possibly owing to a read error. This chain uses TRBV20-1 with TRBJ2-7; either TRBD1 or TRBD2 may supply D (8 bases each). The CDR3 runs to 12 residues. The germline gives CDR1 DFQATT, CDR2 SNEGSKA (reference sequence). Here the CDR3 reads CSTSGQTGGQYF. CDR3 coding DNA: TGCAGTACTAGCGGACAAACAGGGGGGCAGTACTTC.